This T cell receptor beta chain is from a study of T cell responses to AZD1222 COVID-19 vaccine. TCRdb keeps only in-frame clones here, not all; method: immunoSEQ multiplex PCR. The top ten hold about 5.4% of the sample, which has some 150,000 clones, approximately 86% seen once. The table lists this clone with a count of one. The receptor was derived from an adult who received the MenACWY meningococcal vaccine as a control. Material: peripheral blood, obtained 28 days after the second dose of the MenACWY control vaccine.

Here the CDR3 reads CASSLERGGNQPQHF. The CDR3 nucleotides are TGTGCCAGCAGTTTGGAAAGGGGAGGCAATCAGCCCCAGCATTTT. The V call is TRBV27, the J call TRBJ1-5; D is possibly TRBD1 (5 bases). Germline CDR1 reads MNHEY; CDR2 reads SMNVEV (reference sequence). Trimming left V 3 bases short and J 2 bases short, with 11 bases between. The CDR3 extends over 15 amino acids.